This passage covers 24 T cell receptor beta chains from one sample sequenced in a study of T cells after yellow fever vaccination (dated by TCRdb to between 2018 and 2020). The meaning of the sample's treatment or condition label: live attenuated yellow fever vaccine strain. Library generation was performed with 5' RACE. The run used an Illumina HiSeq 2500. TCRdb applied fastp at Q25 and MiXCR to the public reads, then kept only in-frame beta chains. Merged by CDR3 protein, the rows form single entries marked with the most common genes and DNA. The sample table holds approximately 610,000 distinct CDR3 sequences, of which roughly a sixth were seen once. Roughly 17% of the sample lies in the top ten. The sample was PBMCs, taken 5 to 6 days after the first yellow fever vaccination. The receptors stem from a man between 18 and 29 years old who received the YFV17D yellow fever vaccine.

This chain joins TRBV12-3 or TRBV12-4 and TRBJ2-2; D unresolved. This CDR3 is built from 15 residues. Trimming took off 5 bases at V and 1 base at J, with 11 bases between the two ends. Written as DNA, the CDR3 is TGTGCCAGCAGTCAGAGCCCTCTGAACACCGGGGAGCTGTTTTTT. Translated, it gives CASSQSPLNTGELFF.

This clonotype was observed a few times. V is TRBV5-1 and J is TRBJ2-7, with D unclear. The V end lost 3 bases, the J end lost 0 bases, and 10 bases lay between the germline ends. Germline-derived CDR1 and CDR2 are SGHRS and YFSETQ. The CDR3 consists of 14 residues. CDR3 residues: CASSSTVSSYEQYF. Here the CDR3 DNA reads TGCGCCAGCAGCTCCACAGTGAGCTCCTACGAGCAGTACTTC.

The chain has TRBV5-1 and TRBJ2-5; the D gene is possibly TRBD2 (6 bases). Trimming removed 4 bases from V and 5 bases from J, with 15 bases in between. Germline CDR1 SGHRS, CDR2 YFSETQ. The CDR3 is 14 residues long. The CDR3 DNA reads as TGCGCCAGCAGCGGCGGGACCCTGGGGGAGACCCAGTACTTC. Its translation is CASSGGTLGETQYF. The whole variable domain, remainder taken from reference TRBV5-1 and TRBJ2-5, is KAGVTQTPRYLIKTRGQQVTLSCSPISGHRSVSWYQQTPGQGLQFLFEYFSETQRNKGNFPGRFSGRQFSNSRSEMNVSTLELGDSALYLCASSGGTLGETQYFGPGTRLLVL.

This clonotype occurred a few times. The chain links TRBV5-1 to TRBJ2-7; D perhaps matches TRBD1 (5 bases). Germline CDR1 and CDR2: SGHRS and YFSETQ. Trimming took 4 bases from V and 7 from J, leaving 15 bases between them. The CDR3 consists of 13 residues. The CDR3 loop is CASSAQRQGEQYF. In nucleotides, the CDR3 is TGCGCCAGCAGCGCACAAAGGCAGGGAGAGCAGTACTTC.

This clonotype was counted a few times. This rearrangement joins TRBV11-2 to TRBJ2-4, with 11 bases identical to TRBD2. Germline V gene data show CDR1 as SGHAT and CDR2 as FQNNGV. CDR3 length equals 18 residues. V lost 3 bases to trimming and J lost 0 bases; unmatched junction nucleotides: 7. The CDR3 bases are TGTGCCAGCAGCTTCTTCGGACTAGCGGGTTTAGCCAAAAACATTCAGTACTTC. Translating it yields CASSFFGLAGLAKNIQYF.

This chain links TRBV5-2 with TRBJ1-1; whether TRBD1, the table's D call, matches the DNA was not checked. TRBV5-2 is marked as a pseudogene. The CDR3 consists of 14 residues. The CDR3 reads CASNPGGVATEAFF. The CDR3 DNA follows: TGTGCCAGCAACCCAGGGGGGGTGGCGACTGAAGCTTTCTTT.

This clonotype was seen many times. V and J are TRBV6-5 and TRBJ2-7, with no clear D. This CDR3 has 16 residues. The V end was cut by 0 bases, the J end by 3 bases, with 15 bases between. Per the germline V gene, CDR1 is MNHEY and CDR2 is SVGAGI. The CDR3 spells CASSYSNVDLGYEQYF. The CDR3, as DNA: TGTGCCAGCAGTTACTCAAACGTGGACCTGGGCTACGAGCAGTACTTC.

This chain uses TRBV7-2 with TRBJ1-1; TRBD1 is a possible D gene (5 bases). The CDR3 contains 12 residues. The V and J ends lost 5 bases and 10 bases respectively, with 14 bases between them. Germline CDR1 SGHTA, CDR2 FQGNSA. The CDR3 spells CASSRGAPPAFF. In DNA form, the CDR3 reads TGTGCCAGCAGCCGAGGGGCGCCTCCAGCTTTCTTT. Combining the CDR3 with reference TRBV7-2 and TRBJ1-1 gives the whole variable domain GAGVSQSPSNKVTEKGKDVELRCDPISGHTALYWYRQSLGQGLEFLIYFQGNSAPDKSGLPSDRFSAERTGGSVSTLTIQRTQQEDSAVYLCASSRGAPPAFFGQGTRLTVV.

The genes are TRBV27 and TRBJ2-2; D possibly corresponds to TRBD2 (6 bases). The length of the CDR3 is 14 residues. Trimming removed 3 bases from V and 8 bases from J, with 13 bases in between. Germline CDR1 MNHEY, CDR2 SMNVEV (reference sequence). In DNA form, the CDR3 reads TGTGCCAGCAGTTTTATCGGGGGATTGGGGGAGCTGTTTTTT. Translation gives CASSFIGGLGELFF.

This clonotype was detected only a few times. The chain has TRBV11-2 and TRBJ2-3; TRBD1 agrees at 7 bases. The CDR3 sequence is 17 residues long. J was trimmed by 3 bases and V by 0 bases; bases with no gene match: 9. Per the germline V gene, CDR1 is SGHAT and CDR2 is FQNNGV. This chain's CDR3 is CASSLDIQGVPTDTQYF. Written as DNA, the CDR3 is TGTGCCAGCAGCTTAGATATTCAGGGGGTGCCGACAGATACGCAGTATTTT.

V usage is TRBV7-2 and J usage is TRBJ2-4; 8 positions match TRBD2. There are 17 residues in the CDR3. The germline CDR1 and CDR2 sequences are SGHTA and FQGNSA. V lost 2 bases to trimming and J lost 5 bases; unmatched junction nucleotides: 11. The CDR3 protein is CASSLYRGGARQNIQYF. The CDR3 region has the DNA TGTGCCAGCAGCTTATACCGGGGGGGGGCCCGTCAAAACATTCAGTACTTC. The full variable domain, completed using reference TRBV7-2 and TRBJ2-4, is GAGVSQSPSNKVTEKGKDVELRCDPISGHTALYWYRQSLGQGLEFLIYFQGNSAPDKSGLPSDRFSAERTGGSVSTLTIQRTQQEDSAVYLCASSLYRGGARQNIQYFGAGTRLSVL.

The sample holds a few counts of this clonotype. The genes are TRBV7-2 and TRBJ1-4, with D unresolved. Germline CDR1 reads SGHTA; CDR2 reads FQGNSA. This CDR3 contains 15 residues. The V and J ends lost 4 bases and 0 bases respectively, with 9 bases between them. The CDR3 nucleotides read TGTGCCAGCAGCTCCCAATTAGCAACTAATGAAAAACTGTTTTTT. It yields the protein CASSSQLATNEKLFF.

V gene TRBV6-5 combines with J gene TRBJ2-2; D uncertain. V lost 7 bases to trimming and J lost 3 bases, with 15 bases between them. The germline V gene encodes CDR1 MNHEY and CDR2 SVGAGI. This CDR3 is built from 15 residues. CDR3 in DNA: TGTGCCAGCAACAATGTGTTTCGATACACCGGGGAGCTGTTTTTT. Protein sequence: CASNNVFRYTGELFF.

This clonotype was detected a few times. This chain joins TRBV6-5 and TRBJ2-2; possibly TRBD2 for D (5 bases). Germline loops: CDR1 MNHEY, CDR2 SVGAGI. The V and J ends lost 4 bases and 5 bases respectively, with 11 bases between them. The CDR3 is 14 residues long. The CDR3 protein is CASSSATGTGELFF. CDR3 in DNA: TGTGCCAGCAGTTCAGCGACGGGGACCGGGGAGCTGTTTTTT.

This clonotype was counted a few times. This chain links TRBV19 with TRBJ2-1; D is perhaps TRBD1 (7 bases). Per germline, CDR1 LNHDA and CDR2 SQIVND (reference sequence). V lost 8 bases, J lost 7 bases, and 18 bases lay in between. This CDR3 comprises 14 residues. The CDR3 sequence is CASCRGELRNEQFF. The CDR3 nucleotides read TGTGCCAGTTGCAGGGGGGAACTTCGGAATGAGCAGTTCTTC.

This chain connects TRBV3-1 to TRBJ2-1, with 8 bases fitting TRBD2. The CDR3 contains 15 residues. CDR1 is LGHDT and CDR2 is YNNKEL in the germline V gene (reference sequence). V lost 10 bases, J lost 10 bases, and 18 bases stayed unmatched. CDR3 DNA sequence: TGTGCCACCTGCCAAGATGCCGGGGGGGCCCCCGAGCAGTTCTTC. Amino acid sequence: CATCQDAGGAPEQFF.

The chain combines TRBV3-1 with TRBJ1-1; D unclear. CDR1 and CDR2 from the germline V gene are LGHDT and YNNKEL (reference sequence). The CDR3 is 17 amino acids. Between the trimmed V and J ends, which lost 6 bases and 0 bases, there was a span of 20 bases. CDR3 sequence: CASSQSGFGYMNTEAFF. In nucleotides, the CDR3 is TGTGCCAGCAGTCAGAGTGGGTTTGGATACATGAACACTGAAGCTTTCTTT.

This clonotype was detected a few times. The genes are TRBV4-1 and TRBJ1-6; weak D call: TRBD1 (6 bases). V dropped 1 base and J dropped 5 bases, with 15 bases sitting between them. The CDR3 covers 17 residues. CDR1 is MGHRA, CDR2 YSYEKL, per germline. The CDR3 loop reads CASSQGKQGPNNSPLHF. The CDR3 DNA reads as TGCGCCAGCAGCCAAGGAAAACAGGGTCCCAATAATTCACCCCTCCACTTT.

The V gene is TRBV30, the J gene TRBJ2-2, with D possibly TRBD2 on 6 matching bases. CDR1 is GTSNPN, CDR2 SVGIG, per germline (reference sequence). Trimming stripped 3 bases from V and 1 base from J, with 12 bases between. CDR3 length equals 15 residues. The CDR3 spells CAWRVSGWNTGELFF. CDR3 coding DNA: TGTGCCTGGAGGGTTAGCGGATGGAACACCGGGGAGCTGTTTTTT.

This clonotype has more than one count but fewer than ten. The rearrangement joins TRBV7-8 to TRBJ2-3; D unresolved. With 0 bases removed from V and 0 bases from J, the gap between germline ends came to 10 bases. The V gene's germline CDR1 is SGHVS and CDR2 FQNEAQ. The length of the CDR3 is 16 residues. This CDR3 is CASSLAWEWSTDTQYF. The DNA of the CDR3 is TGTGCCAGCAGCTTAGCGTGGGAATGGAGCACAGATACGCAGTATTTT.

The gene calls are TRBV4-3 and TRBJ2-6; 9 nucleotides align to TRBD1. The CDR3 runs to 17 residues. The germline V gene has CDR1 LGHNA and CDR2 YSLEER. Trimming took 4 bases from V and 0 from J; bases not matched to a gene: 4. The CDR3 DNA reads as TGCGCCAGCAGCCCGGACAGGGGAACCTCTGGGGCCAACGTCCTGACTTTC. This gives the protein CASSPDRGTSGANVLTF.

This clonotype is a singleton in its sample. In DNA form, the CDR3 reads TGTGCCACCAGCAGAGACAGGGGGTCGAGTCAGCCCCAGCATTTT. Translating gives CATSRDRGSSQPQHF. The chain is built from TRBV15 and TRBJ1-5; 7 bases map to TRBD1. V was clipped by 0 bases and J by 6 bases; unmatched bases: 5. Per the germline V gene, CDR1 is LNHNV and CDR2 is YYDKDF (reference sequence). The CDR3 has 15 amino acids.

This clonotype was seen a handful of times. Here the CDR3 DNA reads TGTGCCAGCAGTTTACCAGGGAGAGAGCAGTACGTC. Residues: CASSLPGREQYV. The chain has TRBV28 and TRBJ2-7; D is possibly TRBD1 or TRBD2 (5 bases each). Trimming shortened V by 2 bases and J by 7 bases, and 9 bases separated the two germline ends. Germline CDR1 MDHEN, CDR2 SYDVKM. There are 12 residues in the CDR3.

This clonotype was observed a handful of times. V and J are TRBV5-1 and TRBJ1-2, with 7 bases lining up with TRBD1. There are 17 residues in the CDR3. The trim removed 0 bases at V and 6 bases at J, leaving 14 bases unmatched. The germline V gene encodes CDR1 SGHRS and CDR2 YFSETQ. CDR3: CASSLEAYRGPSDGYTF. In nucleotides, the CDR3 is TGCGCCAGCAGCTTGGAGGCGTACAGGGGACCCTCTGATGGCTACACCTTC.